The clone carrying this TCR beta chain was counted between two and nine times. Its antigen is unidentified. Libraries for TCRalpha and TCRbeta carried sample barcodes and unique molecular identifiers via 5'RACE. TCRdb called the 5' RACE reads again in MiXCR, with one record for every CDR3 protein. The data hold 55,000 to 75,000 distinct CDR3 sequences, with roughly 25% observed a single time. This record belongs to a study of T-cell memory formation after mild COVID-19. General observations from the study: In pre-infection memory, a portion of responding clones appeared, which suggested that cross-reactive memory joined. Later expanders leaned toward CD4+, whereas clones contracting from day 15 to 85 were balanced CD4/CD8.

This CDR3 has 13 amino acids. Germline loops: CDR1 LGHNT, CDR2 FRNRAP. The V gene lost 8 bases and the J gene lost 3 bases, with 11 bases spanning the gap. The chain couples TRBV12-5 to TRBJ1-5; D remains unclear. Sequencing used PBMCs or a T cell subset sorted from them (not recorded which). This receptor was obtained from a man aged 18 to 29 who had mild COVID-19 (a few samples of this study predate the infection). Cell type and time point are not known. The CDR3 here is CASRDSLNQPQHF. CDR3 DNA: TGTGCTAGTCGCGACTCTCTCAATCAGCCCCAGCATTTT.